This entry is about one T cell receptor (beta chain). Its antigen is currently unknown. The data stem from a study of cytomegalovirus exposure and HLA in healthy donors. Study results and limitations: Rarity characterized most TCR sequences, yet some public TCRs appeared in many donors. Cytomegalovirus association was listed for 164 TCR beta chains. Upon later analysis, HLA-associated TCR beta chains proved more clonally expanded than other, equally common chains.

The trim removed 4 bases at V and 3 bases at J, leaving 10 bases unmatched. Germline V lookup: CDR1 LNHDA, CDR2 SQIVND (reference sequence). The CDR3 length is 16 residues. This PCR relied on a set of 60 Vbeta primers and 13 Jbeta primers. Using immunoSEQ multiplex PCR, the repertoire was profiled, and TCRdb retains in-frame clones only, with some absent. The sample contains 150,000 to 200,000 clones, 81% of which appear only once. Healthy bone marrow donors formed the donor group. This chain uses TRBV19 with TRBJ2-7, with 9 bases identical to TRBD1. The sample comprised PBMCs. This TCR derives from a woman aged 18-30 years in good health and CMV-seropositive. The CDR3 sequence is CASSRYGTGLGYEQYF. As DNA, the CDR3 is TGTGCCAGTAGTAGATATGGGACAGGGTTAGGCTACGAGCAGTACTTC.